This T cell receptor (beta chain) was recovered during a study of blood T cells in healthy people across ages (dated by TCRdb to about 2015). Study-level background: Template switching captured roughly one uniquely barcoded TCR beta cDNA molecule per two T cells in model experiments. Using deep sequencing normalized with unique cDNA molecular identifiers, the study measured how TCR beta repertoire diversity changes with age. The donors were divided into four age groups: young (average approximately 17 years), middle-aged (about 39), aged (approximately 59) and long-lived (82). Donors of different ages were randomly distributed across sequencing lanes to avoid experimental bias. Two additional independent replicas of 1 million unique cDNA reads from the same blood draw were analyzed for two donors (one aged 18 to 30 and one aged 80 or older).

A word on this clonotype: The clone's antigen remains unknown. No qualities accompany the bases; no much larger clone lies one base away.

The donors were 40 or so Caucasian individuals from Russia, aged roughly 6 to 100 years, who were systemically healthy. Approximately 9.3 milliliters of peripheral blood were drawn from each donor into EDTA-treated Vacutainer tubes. PBMCs were isolated by Ficoll-Paque density-gradient centrifugation, with at least 6 million obtained per sample. Trizol reagent was used to extract total RNA from the PBMCs, yielding at least 5.5 micrograms per sample. The percentages of naive CD45RAhigh/CD27high T cells were determined by flow cytometry on a PBMC aliquot from every donor. CDR1 SEHNR and CDR2 FQNEAQ were looked up in the germline V gene (reference sequence). The CDR3 has 12 amino acids, counting the end cysteine and phenylalanine. Here the CDR3 DNA is all that survives: 36 bases in frame from base 1. V is pared back by 2 bases and J by 8 bases, with 7 bases lying between the germline termini. The method behind the library was 5' RACE. Instrument on record: Illumina HiSeq 2500. A second PCR of roughly 7 to 12 cycles was run with a J-beta primer mix and a sample-barcoded 5' primer. A template-switch 5' adaptor carrying 12 random nucleotides introduced a unique molecular identifier onto each TCR beta cDNA molecule. Each sample yielded at least 2.5 million CDR3-containing paired-end reads. The Mint cDNA synthesis kit, primed by a TRBC-specific oligonucleotide, was used to synthesize first-strand cDNA from all RNA. After uracil-DNA glycosylase treatment, a first 18-cycle PCR used universal primers M1SS and BC2_uni_R on all cDNA. On the authors' methods: For normalization, 1 million high-quality reads, each with a distinct molecular identifier, were randomly selected from each sample. Instead of being binned into consensus sequences, reads that shared molecular identifiers were thrown out. CDR3 identification, clonotype clustering and error correction used MiTCR with a Q25 quality threshold and the strictest error-elimination algorithm. A nonparametric unseen species model using Euler transformation provided a lower-bound estimate of total TCR beta diversity. The public sequencing data were trimmed at Q25 with fastp and processed into clonotypes with MiXCR by TCRdb, which kept only in-frame beta chains. Entries are consolidated by CDR3 protein sequence, retaining the most common genes and DNA. The V and J calls here are based on TCRdb, not the publication. Counted in this sample were roughly 1.5 million distinct CDR3 sequences; under 55% of them appeared once. Approximately 4% of the sample goes to the ten largest clones.

What the authors observed across the whole study: Compared with the aged group, the long-lived group had more naive CD4+ T cells, fewer expanded clones and increased TCR diversity, a pattern suggesting age selection. Donor CMV infection status was unknown, potentially confounding age-related changes in expanded clonotypes. Estimates of total diversity based on one million sequenced T cells were regarded as lower bounds and as underestimates. As age increased, observed TCR beta diversity per million T cells dropped in a roughly linear way, and a significant reduction was already evident by age 40. Bulk unsorted PBMC profiling prevented conclusive comparison of naive and antigen-experienced compartments. A strong correlation was found between observed TCR beta diversity and the percentage of naive T cells measured by flow cytometry.

The V and J genes are TRBV7-9 and TRBJ2-1; the D gene cannot be named for sure. The origin of this receptor is a woman between 18 and 29 years old in good health. Sequencing was performed on blood. The CDR3 region reads CASSLWADEQFF. The nucleotide sequence reads as follows: TGTGCCAGCAGCTTATGGGCGGATGAGCAGTTCTTC.